The clone carrying this T cell receptor beta chain came up many times. MiXCR was run by TCRdb on the RACE reads, yielding one entry per CDR3 protein. The sample carries roughly 40,000 distinct CDR3 sequences, around 9.3% recorded once. The entry originates in a study of human T cells and chemical hapten exposure. The wider study: TCR yield per sample varied, mainly due to pooled library volumes.

This CDR3 spans 16 amino acids. V was shortened by 0 bases and J by 0 bases, with 9 bases between the two germline ends. Germline lookup yields CDR1 MNHNY and CDR2 SVGAGI (reference sequence). Stated time point: patch test 2, 6 weeks after DPC sensitization. The treatment: therapeutic diphenylcyclopropenone sensitization with weekly scalp DPC. The template was total RNA from unfractionated whole blood. This material consisted of whole blood, taken in connection with sensitization to the hapten diphenylcyclopropenone (DPC). This TCR came from a middle-aged woman with alopecia areata. Some clones in this sample may be carry-over from other donors' samples. The chain joins TRBV6-6 to TRBJ1-5, with D unresolved. The CDR3 bases are TGTGCCAGCAGTTACTCGGCCGCCGTTAGCAATCAGCCCCAGCATTTT. Residues: CASSYSAAVSNQPQHF.